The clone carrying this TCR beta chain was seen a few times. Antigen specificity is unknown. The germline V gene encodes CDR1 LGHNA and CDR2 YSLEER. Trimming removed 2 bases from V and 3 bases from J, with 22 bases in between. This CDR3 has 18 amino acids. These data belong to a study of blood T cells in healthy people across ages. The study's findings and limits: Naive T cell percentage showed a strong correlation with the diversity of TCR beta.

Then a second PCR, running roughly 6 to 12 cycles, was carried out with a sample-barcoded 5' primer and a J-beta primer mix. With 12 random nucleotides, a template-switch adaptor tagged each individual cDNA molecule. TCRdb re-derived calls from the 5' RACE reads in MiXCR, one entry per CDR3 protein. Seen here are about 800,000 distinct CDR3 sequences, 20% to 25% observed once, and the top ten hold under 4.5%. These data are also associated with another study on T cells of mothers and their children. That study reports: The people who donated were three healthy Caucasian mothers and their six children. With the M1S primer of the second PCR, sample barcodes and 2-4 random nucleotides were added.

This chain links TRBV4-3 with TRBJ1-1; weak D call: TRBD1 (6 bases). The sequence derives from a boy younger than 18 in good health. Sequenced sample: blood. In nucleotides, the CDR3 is TGCGCCAGCAGCCAACCTTCCCGGGGGGCTTGGGAAGACACTGAAGCTTTCTTT. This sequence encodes CASSQPSRGAWEDTEAFF.